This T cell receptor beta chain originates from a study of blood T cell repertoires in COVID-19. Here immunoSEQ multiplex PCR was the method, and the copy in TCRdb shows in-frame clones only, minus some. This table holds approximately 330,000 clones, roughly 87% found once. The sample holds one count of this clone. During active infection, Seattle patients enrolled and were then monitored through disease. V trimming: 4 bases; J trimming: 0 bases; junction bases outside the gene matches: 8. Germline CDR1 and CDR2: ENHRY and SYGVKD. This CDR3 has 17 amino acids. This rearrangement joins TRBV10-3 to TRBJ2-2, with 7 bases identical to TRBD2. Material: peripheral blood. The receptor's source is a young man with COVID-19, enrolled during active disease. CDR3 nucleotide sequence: TGTGCCATCAGTGGGAGTGCGGGGGAGTCGAACACCGGGGAGCTGTTTTTT. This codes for CAISGSAGESNTGELFF.